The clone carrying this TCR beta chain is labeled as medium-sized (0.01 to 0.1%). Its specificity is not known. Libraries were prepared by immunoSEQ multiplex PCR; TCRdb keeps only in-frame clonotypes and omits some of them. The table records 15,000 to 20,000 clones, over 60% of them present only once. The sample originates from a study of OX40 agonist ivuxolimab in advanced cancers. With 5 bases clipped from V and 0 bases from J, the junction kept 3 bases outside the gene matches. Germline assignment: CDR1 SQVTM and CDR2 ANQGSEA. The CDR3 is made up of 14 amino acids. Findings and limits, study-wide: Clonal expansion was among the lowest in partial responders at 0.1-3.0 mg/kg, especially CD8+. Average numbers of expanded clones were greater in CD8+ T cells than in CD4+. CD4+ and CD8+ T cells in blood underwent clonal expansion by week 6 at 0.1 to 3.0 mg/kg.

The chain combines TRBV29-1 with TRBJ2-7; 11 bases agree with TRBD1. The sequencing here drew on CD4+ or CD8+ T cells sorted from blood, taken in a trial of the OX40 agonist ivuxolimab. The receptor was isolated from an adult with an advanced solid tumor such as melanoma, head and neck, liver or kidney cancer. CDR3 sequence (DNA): TGCAGCGTTTCGGGACAGGGGGTCTCCTACGAGCAGTACTTC. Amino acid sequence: CSVSGQGVSYEQYF.